These 19 T cell receptor beta chains were all obtained from the same sample, sequenced in a study of regulatory T cells in long-lasting Graves disease. Combining iRepertoire HTBI primers with Arm-PCR of CDR3 regions, the authors built TCR beta libraries. Each CDR3 protein gets one entry after TCRdb re-called the multiplex PCR reads with MiXCR. The data hold around 250,000 distinct CDR3 sequences, with 18% observed a single time. Time point meaning: newly diagnosed GD, antithyroid drugs for less than 3 months. From RNA extracted from PBMCs, the TCR library was made. A further study also used this sample, focusing on T cells in Graves' hyperthyroidism and ophthalmopathy.

Specimen: peripheral blood mononuclear cells (PBMCs), collected at new diagnosis, from a patient treated with antithyroid drugs. These receptors all come from a woman in her twenties or thirties with Graves disease.

The chain is built from TRBV19 and TRBJ1-2; D unclear. V lost 9 bases and J 5 bases, leaving 16 bases between the germline ends. The CDR3 contains 13 residues. Germline V gene lookup returns CDR1 LNHDA and CDR2 SQIVND (reference sequence). The CDR3 DNA follows: TGTGCCAGCAGCATAGATGGAGATTATGGCTACACCTTC. Protein sequence: CASSIDGDYGYTF.

This clonotype was detected many times. The gene calls are TRBV27 and TRBJ1-1; unclear D gene. V lost 6 bases and J 3 bases, leaving 20 bases between the germline ends. Germline V CDR1 and CDR2: MNHEY, SMNVEV (reference sequence). This CDR3 has 16 residues. The CDR3, as DNA: TGTGCCAGCAGCACCCAATATTCCTCACGGGACACTGAAGCTTTCTTT. It is translated as CASSTQYSSRDTEAFF.

This clonotype was detected ten times or more. This sequence joins TRBV10-3 and TRBJ1-1; 7 nucleotides line up with TRBD1. The CDR3 loop spans 14 amino acids. CDR1 and CDR2 (germline): ENHRY, SYGVKD. V was clipped by 7 bases and J by 0 bases; unmatched bases: 5. The CDR3 here is CAIKSGTVNTEAFF. The CDR3, as DNA: TGTGCCATCAAATCCGGGACAGTGAACACTGAAGCTTTCTTT.

This clonotype was seen repeatedly, ten times or more. J is TRBJ1-2 and V is TRBV15; TRBD1 matches at 8 bases. The CDR3 runs 14 residues. Trimming removed 1 base from V and 4 bases from J; junction bases left unmatched: 2. Germline values: CDR1 LNHNV, CDR2 YYDKDF (reference sequence). The CDR3 DNA reads as TGTGCCACCAGCAGAGGGGGGACAGGCTATGGCTACACCTTC. Its translation is CATSRGGTGYGYTF. Using reference TRBV15 and TRBJ1-2 for the parts outside the CDR3, the full variable domain is DAMVIQNPRYQVTQFGKPVTLSCSQTLNHNVMYWYQQKSSQAPKLLFHYYDKDFNNEADTPDNFQSRRPNTSFCFLDIRSPGLGDTAMYLCATSRGGTGYGYTFGSGTRLTVV.

This clonotype was detected once. This may arise from a read error, as a much more abundant clone is one base away. The chain joins TRBV4-1 to TRBJ1-5; D is perhaps TRBD1 (6 bases). Germline-derived CDR1 and CDR2 are MGHRA and YSYEKL. Deletions cut 0 bases from V and 9 bases from J, with 12 bases between. The CDR3 is 14 amino acids. CDR3: CASSQEQGRRPQHF. CDR3 in DNA: TGCGCCAGCAGCCAAGAACAGGGCCGGCGGCCCCAGCATTTT.

This clonotype has at least ten counts. The chain recombines TRBV20-1 with TRBJ1-5; D remains ambiguous. The V gene lost 1 base and the J gene lost 7 bases, with 14 bases spanning the gap. Germline V gives CDR1 DFQATT, CDR2 SNEGSKA (reference sequence). The CDR3 is 14 amino acids. In DNA form, the CDR3 reads TGCAGTGCTAGAGGCGGGAGTTGGGGACAGCCCCAGCATTTT. Its protein is CSARGGSWGQPQHF.

This clonotype was picked up many times. This chain links TRBV11-2 with TRBJ1-1; D unresolved. CDR1 and CDR2 from the germline V gene are SGHAT and FQNNGV. The CDR3 runs 15 residues. The V end was cut by 3 bases, the J end by 0 bases, with 11 bases between. For the CDR3, the DNA is TGTGCCAGCAGCTTCATCACCGGCATGAACACTGAAGCTTTCTTT. This encodes CASSFITGMNTEAFF.

The chain combines TRBV19 with TRBJ1-5, with 9 bases aligning to TRBD1. Germline CDR1 LNHDA, CDR2 SQIVND (reference sequence). This CDR3 comprises 18 residues. V gave up 2 bases and J gave up 2 bases; unmatched junction bases: 10. The CDR3 nucleotides are TGTGCCAGTAGTATACGAGGGACAGGGTCTATAGGCAATCAGCCCCAGCATTTT. Residues: CASSIRGTGSIGNQPQHF.

This clonotype was counted at least ten times. The J gene is TRBJ1-5, the V gene TRBV10-1; D is perhaps TRBD1 (5 bases). Between the trimmed V and J ends, which lost 3 bases and 8 bases, there was a span of 8 bases. CDR3 length equals 12 residues. Germline CDR1 and CDR2: WNHNN and SYGVQD (reference sequence). The CDR3 here is CASSDGGKPQHF. DNA of the CDR3: TGCGCCAGCAGTGACGGGGGGAAGCCCCAGCATTTT.

This clonotype was counted many times. The chain is built from TRBV24-1 and TRBJ2-7, with TRBD1 identical over 9 bases. Germline trimming cut 6 bases from V and 1 base from J; bases unmatched to any gene: 15. Germline V gene lookup returns CDR1 KGHDR and CDR2 SFDVKD. CDR3 length: 18 residues. For the CDR3, the DNA is TGTGCCACCAGTCTTGATACCACCTCCGGGACAGGGTCCTACGAGCAGTACTTC. It specifies CATSLDTTSGTGSYEQYF.

Only a few counts were recorded for this clonotype. The chain carries TRBV25-1 and TRBJ1-6; 9 bases map to TRBD1. The CDR3 spans 16 residues. Germline V gene sequence: CDR1 MGHDK, CDR2 SYGVNS. V shed 3 bases, J shed 7 bases, and the junction held 7 bases outside the gene matches. CDR3 amino acids: CASSEVGQGWNSPLHF. DNA for the CDR3: TGTGCCAGCAGTGAGGTAGGACAGGGGTGGAATTCACCCCTCCACTTT.

Ten or more counts support this clonotype. The chain combines TRBV12-3 or TRBV12-4 with TRBJ2-3; D gene unclear. The CDR3 length is 17 residues. V was shortened by 2 bases and J by 0 bases, with 15 bases between the two germline ends. CDR3 bases: TGTGCCAGCAGTTTATCGGTCAGGACGGTTAGCACAGATACGCAGTATTTT. Amino acids: CASSLSVRTVSTDTQYF.

The gene calls are TRBV7-9 and TRBJ2-5, with 8 nucleotides matching TRBD2. V shed 7 bases and J 5 bases; nucleotides not matched to a gene: 9. This CDR3 is built from 14 residues. Germline V lookup: CDR1 SEHNR, CDR2 FQNEAQ (reference sequence). CDR3 DNA sequence: TGTGCCAGCAAAGAGGCCGGGGGGGCCGAGACCCAGTACTTC. It specifies CASKEAGGAETQYF.

The chain carries TRBV6-1 and TRBJ2-2; D is perhaps TRBD1 (6 bases). V was pared by 6 bases and J by 6 bases, with 14 bases between. The CDR3 extends over 14 amino acids. Germline lookup yields CDR1 MNHNS and CDR2 SASEGT. The CDR3 is CASSRDNLAGELFF. The DNA for the CDR3 is TGTGCCAGCAGCCGGGACAATTTGGCCGGGGAGCTGTTTTTT.

This clonotype was observed many times. The chain joins TRBV7-2 to TRBJ1-5; D is unclear. Germline values: CDR1 SGHTA, CDR2 FQGNSA. V gave up 5 bases and J gave up 1 base, with 12 bases separating them. The CDR3 sequence is 15 residues long. The CDR3 spells CASSPRGGSNQPQHF. CDR3 bases: TGTGCCAGCAGCCCCCGCGGAGGAAGCAATCAGCCCCAGCATTTT.

Many counts were recorded for this clonotype. This chain uses TRBV5-1 with TRBJ1-5; D ambiguous. Trimming stripped 0 bases from V and 8 bases from J, with 6 bases between. Germline V CDR1 and CDR2: SGHRS, YFSETQ. This CDR3 spans 12 amino acids. The chain's CDR3 is CASSLDGEPQHF. The CDR3 region has the DNA TGCGCCAGCAGCTTGGACGGAGAGCCCCAGCATTTT.

The chain couples TRBV29-1 to TRBJ1-1; D not resolved. V lost 4 bases, J lost 0 bases, and 9 bases lay in between. The CDR3 is made up of 13 amino acids. Germline values: CDR1 SQVTM, CDR2 ANQGSEA. For the CDR3, the DNA is TGCAGCGTTGGGGCCGGGGTGAACACTGAAGCTTTCTTT. It codes for CSVGAGVNTEAFF.

The table lists this clonotype with many counts. The rearrangement uses TRBV2 and TRBJ2-3, with D possibly matching TRBD1 (7 bases). Germline values: CDR1 SNHLY, CDR2 FYNNEI. V lost 6 bases to trimming and J lost 3 bases, with 13 bases between them. The CDR3 runs to 14 residues. CDR3 sequence: CASRARGATDTQYF. CDR3 sequence (DNA): TGTGCCAGCAGGGCCAGGGGGGCGACAGATACGCAGTATTTT.

The chain links TRBV7-6 to TRBJ1-5, with 7 bases matching TRBD1. Looked up from germline, CDR1 is SGHVS and CDR2 is FNYEAQ. The CDR3 is 15 amino acids. Losses at the gene ends were 2 bases for V and 7 bases for J; bases not matched to a gene: 8. CDR3 protein: CASSLPDRDWQPQHF. CDR3 nucleotides: TGTGCCAGCAGCTTACCCGACAGGGACTGGCAGCCCCAGCATTTT.